The clone carrying this T cell receptor beta chain was seen a single time. No antigen is known for it. Data came from immunoSEQ multiplex PCR; TCRdb stores just in-frame clones and leaves some out. The sample lists roughly 130,000 clones; 88% were seen once. The data are from a study of T cell responses to AZD1222 COVID-19 vaccine. Study-wide context: Second doses at about 4 or about 12 weeks were pooled.

Regarding the study as a whole: Only after the peak T cell response were repertoires sampled. Only 5 or 6 people who got AZD1222 tested seropositive at baseline. Females made up more of the donors, who were largely white British, and clonal diversity may have come out too low.

The V gene end was trimmed by 1 base and the J gene end by 4 bases; junction bases not matched to a gene: 7. The CDR3 has 15 residues. Per germline, CDR1 LNHDA and CDR2 SQIVND (reference sequence). This clonotype was obtained from an adult in good health. The sample was peripheral blood, taken on day 0 of AZD1222 vaccination. The J gene is TRBJ2-7, the V gene TRBV19; 7 nucleotides line up with TRBD1. This CDR3 is CASSIGATGTYEQYF. The CDR3 DNA reads TGTGCCAGTAGTATAGGCGCGACAGGGACATACGAGCAGTACTTC.